Following are 21 T cell receptor beta chains from one sample sequenced in a study of T cells in Graves' hyperthyroidism and ophthalmopathy. Amplification targeted TCR beta CDR3 regions from RNA transcripts. First-round RT-PCR of the TCR CDR3 relied on the HTBI primer set. TCRdb itself ran the multiplex PCR reads through MiXCR, one entry per CDR3 protein. The sample holds 500,000 to 600,000 distinct CDR3 sequences, roughly a sixth seen once. The source material was blood. These receptor sequences come from a woman between 18 and 29 years old with Graves' hyperthyroidism.

There are many counts of this clonotype. The chain combines TRBV12-3 or TRBV12-4 with TRBJ2-1; 10 bases are shared with TRBD2. The CDR3 runs 16 residues. Germline trimming cut 8 bases from V and 0 bases from J; bases unmatched to any gene: 7. The CDR3 region is CASWPSSGSSYNEQFF. Here the CDR3 DNA reads TGTGCCAGCTGGCCCTCTAGCGGGAGCTCCTACAATGAGCAGTTCTTC.

This chain links TRBV11-2 with TRBJ2-1, with a tentative D call TRBD1 (6 bases). The CDR3 consists of 18 residues. Germline CDR1 reads SGHAT; CDR2 reads FQNNGV. Deletions cut 6 bases from V and 1 base from J, with 22 bases between. Written as DNA, the CDR3 is TGTGCCAGCAGTGTCCCCGGGACAAAAATCTTATCCTACAATGAGCAGTTCTTC. Translating it yields CASSVPGTKILSYNEQFF.

V usage is TRBV20-1 and J usage is TRBJ1-1; D is undetermined. The V end lost 0 bases, the J end lost 11 bases, and 13 bases lay between the germline ends. Germline V CDR1 and CDR2: DFQATT, SNEGSKA (reference sequence). CDR3 length equals 12 residues. CDR3 sequence: CSARDQGLPAFF. The CDR3 coding sequence is TGCAGTGCTAGAGATCAAGGCCTCCCGGCTTTCTTT.

The rearrangement uses TRBV29-1 and TRBJ2-1, with D unclear. CDR1 is SQVTM, CDR2 ANQGSEA, per germline. V was cut by 4 bases and J by 1 base, with 8 bases left in between. The CDR3 contains 13 residues. DNA for the CDR3: TGCAGCGTTGTGCCAGGATCCTACAATGAGCAGTTCTTC. As protein: CSVVPGSYNEQFF.

Many counts were recorded for this clonotype. V and J are TRBV20-1 and TRBJ2-2; the D gene is possibly TRBD1 (5 bases). The CDR3 totals 14 residues. Per germline, CDR1 DFQATT and CDR2 SNEGSKA (reference sequence). Trimming left V 4 bases short and J 0 bases short, with 9 bases between. The DNA for the CDR3 is TGCAGTGCTAAGGACACCGCGAACACCGGGGAGCTGTTTTTT. It is translated as CSAKDTANTGELFF.

The chain couples TRBV29-1 to TRBJ1-2, with 8 nucleotides matching TRBD1. The CDR3 contains 12 residues. CDR1 and CDR2 (germline): SQVTM, ANQGSEA. V shed 7 bases and J 7 bases; nucleotides not matched to a gene: 8. CDR3 protein: CSGGTGVGGYTF. The CDR3, as DNA: TGCAGCGGTGGGACAGGCGTCGGTGGCTACACCTTC.

The table lists this clonotype with many counts. The chain uses TRBV11-1 and TRBJ2-7, with D possibly TRBD2 on 6 matching bases. This CDR3 is 15 amino acids long. CDR1 is SGHAT, CDR2 FQDESV, per germline (reference sequence). The ends were cut back, 3 bases at V and 9 bases at J, with 21 bases in the middle. CDR3 DNA: TGTGCCAGCAGCTTTGAATCGCCAGGGCGGGGAGGGCAGTACTTC. Translated: CASSFESPGRGGQYF.

This clonotype was observed a few times. The chain recombines TRBV7-9 with TRBJ2-1, with 7 bases identical to TRBD2. V lost 1 base, J lost 7 bases, and 4 bases stayed unmatched. CDR1 and CDR2 (germline): SEHNR, FQNEAQ (reference sequence). The CDR3 sequence is 14 residues long. Here the CDR3 DNA reads TGTGCCAGCAGCTTAGGTGGGGAGGGTAATGAGCAGTTCTTC. It specifies CASSLGGEGNEQFF. Drawing the rest from reference TRBV7-9 and TRBJ2-1, the complete variable domain is DTGVSQNPRHKITKRGQNVTFRCDPISEHNRLYWYRQTLGQGPEFLTYFQNEAQLEKSRLLSDRFSAERPKGSFSTLEIQRTEQGDSAMYLCASSLGGEGNEQFFGPGTRLTVL.

This clonotype was counted a few times. One end of the junction fails to match germline, which may point to a read error. The chain uses TRBV6-1 and TRBJ1-1; D uncertain. Germline V gives CDR1 MNHNS, CDR2 SASEGT. CDR3 length: 16 residues. The CDR3 reads CASSEALRGGNAEAFF. CDR3 bases: TGTGCCAGCAGTGAAGCGCTTCGGGGTGGGAACGCTGAAGCTTTCTTT.

This sequence joins TRBV12-3 or TRBV12-4 and TRBJ2-2; D is ambiguous. This CDR3 region has 15 residues. The V end was cut by 1 base, the J end by 2 bases, with 8 bases between. CDR3 in amino acids: CASSLGQFNTGELFF. The CDR3, as DNA: TGTGCCAGCAGTTTAGGGCAGTTTAACACCGGGGAGCTGTTTTTT.

In this sample, this clonotype turned up many times. The chain employs TRBV7-2 and TRBJ2-2; D may be TRBD1 (6 bases). The CDR3 length is 14 residues. V was shortened by 4 bases and J by 5 bases, with 11 bases between the two germline ends. CDR1 and CDR2 (germline): SGHTA, FQGNSA. CDR3 sequence reads: CASSYTGSTGELFF. The CDR3 coding sequence is TGTGCCAGCAGCTACACAGGGAGTACCGGGGAGCTGTTTTTT.

This clonotype has only a few counts. The V gene is TRBV5-1, the J gene TRBJ1-1; no definite D call. Trimming cost V 0 bases and J 5 bases, with 8 bases left between them. Germline CDR1 and CDR2: SGHRS and YFSETQ. This CDR3 contains 13 residues. CDR3 residues: CASSLAPVTEAFF. CDR3 bases: TGCGCCAGCAGCTTGGCTCCGGTGACTGAAGCTTTCTTT.

This clonotype was seen a few times. The V gene is TRBV20-1, the J gene TRBJ1-5; D perhaps matches TRBD1 (5 bases). The V end was cut by 4 bases, the J end by 0 bases, with 10 bases between. The CDR3 runs to 14 residues. The germline V gene encodes CDR1 DFQATT and CDR2 SNEGSKA (reference sequence). In DNA form, the CDR3 reads TGCAGTGCTACCGACAGAGTTAGCAATCAGCCCCAGCATTTT. Its translation is CSATDRVSNQPQHF.

This clonotype appeared many times. The J gene is TRBJ2-1, the V gene TRBV6-1; D unclear. This CDR3 is 15 amino acids long. The germline V gene encodes CDR1 MNHNS and CDR2 SASEGT. The germline V and J ends were trimmed by 4 bases and 0 bases, with 10 bases remaining between them. The CDR3 region is CASSAQESSYNEQFF. CDR3 sequence (DNA): TGTGCCAGCAGTGCCCAGGAGAGCTCCTACAATGAGCAGTTCTTC.

This clonotype was recorded many times. This chain connects TRBV12-3 or TRBV12-4 to TRBJ1-1; TRBD1 matches at 10 bases. This CDR3 is 16 amino acids long. The ends lost 2 bases at V and 8 bases at J; junction bases unmatched: 11. The CDR3 DNA is TGTGCCAGCAGTTTAAATTTCCGGACAGGGGGTCGGGAAGCTTTCTTT. This translates into CASSLNFRTGGREAFF.

This sequence joins TRBV20-1 and TRBJ1-1, with no clear D. Germline V lookup: CDR1 DFQATT, CDR2 SNEGSKA (reference sequence). V shed 0 bases and J shed 5 bases, with 13 bases lying between them. CDR3 length equals 14 residues. The CDR3 sequence: CSARDLRGRTEAFF. The CDR3 DNA sequence: TGCAGTGCTAGAGATCTGAGAGGGAGGACTGAAGCTTTCTTT.

This clonotype was found a few times. This rearrangement joins TRBV6-1 to TRBJ2-7; weak D call: TRBD2 (6 bases). The CDR3 totals 14 residues. Trimming shortened V by 5 bases and J by 3 bases, and 14 bases separated the two germline ends. The V gene's germline CDR1 is MNHNS and CDR2 SASEGT. The CDR3 region has the DNA TGTGCCAGCAGTTTTTCCAGGCGGGACTACGAGCAGTACTTC. Its protein is CASSFSRRDYEQYF.

This chain uses TRBV11-3 with TRBJ2-2, with TRBD2 identical over 10 bases. This CDR3 has 17 residues. V lost 0 bases and J lost 4; bases outside the gene matches: 5. Germline V gives CDR1 SGHNT, CDR2 YENEEA. CDR3: CASSLDRSGRATGELFF. CDR3 DNA sequence: TGTGCCAGCAGCTTAGATCGGAGCGGGAGGGCCACCGGGGAGCTGTTTTTT.

The chain couples TRBV27 to TRBJ1-5, with D possibly TRBD1 on 6 matching bases. The CDR3 totals 15 residues. CDR1 and CDR2 (germline): MNHEY, SMNVEV (reference sequence). Deletions cut 2 bases from V and 0 bases from J, with 8 bases between. The CDR3 is CASSLRGNSNQPQHF. The CDR3 nucleotides are TGTGCCAGCAGTTTAAGGGGGAATAGCAATCAGCCCCAGCATTTT.

The chain joins TRBV29-1 to TRBJ2-5, with D tentatively TRBD2 (5 bases). V shed 7 bases and J shed 4 bases, with 13 bases lying between them. The CDR3 runs to 12 residues. In germline, CDR1 is SQVTM, CDR2 ANQGSEA. CDR3 in DNA: TGCAGCGGGGTGCTAGCCTCAGAGACCCAGTACTTC. Amino acid sequence: CSGVLASETQYF.

This clonotype was picked up one time. The gene calls are TRBV12-3 or TRBV12-4 and TRBJ1-1, with D possibly being TRBD1 (6 bases). The CDR3 length is 13 residues. V lost 3 bases and J 10 bases, leaving 15 bases between the germline ends. CDR3 DNA sequence: TGTGCCAGCAGTTTTCCCGGGGGCGTTCGAGCTTTCTTT. Amino acids: CASSFPGGVRAFF.